What follows are 2 T cell receptor beta chains derived from one specimen sequenced in a study of control samples from healthy donors and cancer patients. The table came from immunoSEQ multiplex PCR; TCRdb's copy has only in-frame clones and leaves some out. Of roughly 49,000 clones in the sample, more than 90% were seen once. The sequenced material came from PBMCs. All receptors derive from a man aged 25 to 40 with colorectal cancer.

The sample holds a few counts of this clone. The chain is built from TRBV5-4 and TRBJ1-5; the match to TRBD1 covers 9 bases. Trimming removed 2 bases from V and 6 bases from J; junction bases left unmatched: 12. Germline V gene lookup returns CDR1 SGHNT and CDR2 YYREEE (reference sequence). The CDR3 totals 17 residues. The CDR3 here is CASSLRDRESPRQPQHF. Here the CDR3 DNA reads TGTGCCAGCAGCTTAAGGGACAGGGAGTCCCCTCGTCAGCCCCAGCATTTT.

The chain is built from TRBV6-1 and TRBJ2-7; D not resolved. The CDR3 spans 15 residues. V lost 0 bases to trimming and J lost 0 bases, with 9 bases between them. Germline CDR1 is MNHNS and CDR2 is SASEGT. The CDR3 spells CASSEAQAGSYEQYF. The CDR3 nucleotides are TGTGCCAGCAGTGAAGCCCAGGCCGGCTCCTACGAGCAGTACTTC.